This T cell receptor (beta chain) originates from a study of blood T cells in healthy people across ages. As regards this clonotype: Its cognate antigen is unknown.

Combining a sample-barcoded 5' primer with a J-beta primer mix, a second PCR ran for roughly 7 to 11 cycles. In TCRdb, the 5' RACE reads were re-called with MiXCR into one record per CDR3 protein. The repertoire consists of almost 300,000 distinct CDR3 sequences, with 25% to 30% occurring once and the leading ten covering 29%. V dropped 0 bases and J dropped 6 bases, with 14 bases sitting between them. Germline V gives CDR1 MNHEY, CDR2 SVGAGI. There are 16 residues in the CDR3. Study-wide points: There was a strong correlation between TCR beta diversity and naive T cell percentage.

The genes are TRBV6-5 and TRBJ2-2, with D maybe TRBD2 (6 bases). Sequenced sample: blood. The receptor was derived from a woman between 65 and 79 years old in good health. For the CDR3, the DNA is TGTGCCAGCAGTTACTCTTTGGTCGCTAGCGCCGGGGAGCTGTTTTTT. Translating it yields CASSYSLVASAGELFF.